Listed below are T cell receptor beta chains from one sample, sequenced in a study of T cells in Graves' hyperthyroidism and ophthalmopathy. TCRdb called the multiplex PCR reads again in MiXCR, with one record for every CDR3 protein. In the table there are 350,000 to 400,000 distinct CDR3 sequences, approximately 17% of which are singletons. The sample taken for sequencing was blood. The receptors stem from a man aged 18 to 35 with Graves' ophthalmopathy. CDR3s include the opening cysteine and the closing phenylalanine or tryptophan. Each record gives: J gene, V gene, D gene, CDR3 protein. D genes are given only for firm matches.

>TRBJ2-1|TRBV5-1|NA
CASSLGTSLGANEQFF
>TRBJ1-1|TRBV7-9|NA
CASSLASTGATEAFF
>TRBJ2-1|TRBV20-1|TRBD2
CSASPMTSGGAVNEQFF
>TRBJ1-6|TRBV5-5|TRBD1
CASSWGTGHNSPLHF
>TRBJ2-3|TRBV2|NA
CASWGGRADTQYF
>TRBJ2-1|TRBV18|NA
CASSEVNEQFF
>TRBJ2-7|TRBV6-1|NA
CASSGASYEQYF
>TRBJ1-2|TRBV5-1|TRBD1
CASSPWTGGNYGYTF
>TRBJ2-7|TRBV27|NA
CASSPRGNEQYF
>TRBJ1-1|TRBV11-2|TRBD1
CASSSRDRGGTEAFF
>TRBJ1-5|TRBV5-6|NA
CASSTTGTDQPQHF
>TRBJ2-7|TRBV7-9|TRBD1
CASSGGTGSHEQYF
>TRBJ2-5|TRBV28|TRBD2
CASSFIQTGEGETQYF
>TRBJ1-5|TRBV5-1|NA
CASSLFGGEQPQHF
>TRBJ1-4|TRBV30|NA
CAWSVRGAGHNEKLFF
>TRBJ1-2|TRBV20-1|NA
CSAVGPLDDYGYTF